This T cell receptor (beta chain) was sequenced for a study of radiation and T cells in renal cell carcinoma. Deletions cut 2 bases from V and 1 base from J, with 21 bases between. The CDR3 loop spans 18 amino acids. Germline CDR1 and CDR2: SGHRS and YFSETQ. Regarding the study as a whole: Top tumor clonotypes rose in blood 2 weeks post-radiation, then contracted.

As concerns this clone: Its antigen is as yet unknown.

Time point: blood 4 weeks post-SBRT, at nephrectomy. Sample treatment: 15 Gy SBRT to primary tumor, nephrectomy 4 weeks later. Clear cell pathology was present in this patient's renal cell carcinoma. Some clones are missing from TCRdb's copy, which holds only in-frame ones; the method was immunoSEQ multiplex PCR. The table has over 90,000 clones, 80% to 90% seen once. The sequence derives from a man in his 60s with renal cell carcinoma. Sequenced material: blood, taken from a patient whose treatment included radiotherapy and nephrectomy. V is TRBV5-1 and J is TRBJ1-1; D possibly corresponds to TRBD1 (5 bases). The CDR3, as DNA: TGCGCCAGCAGCTTCGCACTTTCTTCACAGGAGACGAACACTGAAGCTTTCTTT. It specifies CASSFALSSQETNTEAFF.